This T cell receptor beta chain was captured by sequencing in a study of regulatory T cells in long-lasting Graves disease listed by TCRdb under 2021. With respect to the entire study: To count as having persistent Graves' disease, a patient had to have received antithyroid drug treatment for over 5 years with TSH receptor autoantibodies remaining persistently positive. Peripheral blood TCR sequencing and RNA sequencing compared persistent Graves' disease patients with newly diagnosed Graves' disease patients. The study took place in China and was registered as a clinical trial. A total of approximately 35 samples underwent TCR sequencing: about 13 from persistent and roughly 20 from newly diagnosed Graves' disease patients. In the clinical cohort, patients with persistent Graves' disease had used antithyroid drugs for an average of around 9.9 years.

Preparation of the library involved multiplex PCR. The sample was run on an Illumina HiSeq 4000. TCR beta libraries were built with iRepertoire HTBI primers and Arm-PCR amplification of CDR3 regions. Gel purification was performed on PCR products prior to sequencing. As for how the authors treated the data: A total of 62 TRBV and under 15 TRBJ segments were identified across samples and were used for gene usage analysis of CDR3 amino acid clonotypes. Filtered high-quality paired reads were merged into contigs using COPE and FqMerger. BLAST was used to align contigs to IMGT TRBV, TRBD and TRBJ reference genes, with CDR3 defined following IMGT. Clonotypes above 0.1% frequency were classified as highly expanded clones. Repertoire diversity was measured by Shannon entropy, and V-J evenness by the Gini coefficient. A clonotype was considered public if more than one individual shared it. TCRdb itself trimmed the public reads at Q25 with fastp, ran MiXCR and retained productive beta chains. Each record represents a unique CDR3 protein, reported with the most common genes and DNA among its rows. It is TCRdb's table, rather than the study itself, that gives the V and J calls and clone size. The sample table holds some 450,000 distinct CDR3 sequences, of which less than 25% were seen once. In total, the top ten clones hold roughly 30% of the sample.

The intended sense of this specimen's time point label: persistent/refractory GD, antithyroid drugs over 5 years with positive TRAb. RNA was extracted from PBMCs in TRIzol for both TCR sequencing and RNA sequencing. The diagnosis of Graves' disease was made according to American Thyroid Association guidelines. Patients for the study were recruited at an endocrinology department in Xi'an, China. From each patient, 8 to 10 milliliters of peripheral blood was collected into an EDTA anticoagulant tube. PBMCs were isolated by Ficoll Paque Plus density gradient separation without further T cell sorting. RNA quality was checked with an Agilent 2100 Bioanalyzer and agarose gel, and concentration with a NanoDrop 2000. What the research found in general, with its limitations: Persistent disease showed preferential use of TRBV28, TRBJ1-2 and TRBJ2-5, whereas newly diagnosed disease favored TRBV20-1 and TRBJ2-1. Compared with newly diagnosed patients, patients with persistent Graves' disease had lower TCR Shannon entropy and fewer highly expanded clones, which suggests clonal expansion. A larger number of public clonotypes was shared among persistent patients (around 2,700) than among newly diagnosed patients (approximately 1,000). The study examined only peripheral blood because the primary lesion, thyroid tissue, could not be accessed. The authors noted that the small sample size was a limitation that may lower accuracy. Only the TCR beta chain was sequenced and analyzed.

The table lists this clonotype with many counts. The specificity of this receptor is unknown. No clone much larger than this one lies a single base away; base qualities are absent. From its cysteine to its phenylalanine, the CDR3 spans 18 amino acids. The retained sequence is limited to the CDR3, 54 bases, with the frame set at the first base. Here V drops 3 bases and J drops 5 bases, and the junction holds 11 bases not matched to any gene. This specimen was peripheral blood mononuclear cells (PBMCs), taken when the disease was refractory, from a patient treated with antithyroid drugs. The chain uses TRBV12-3 or TRBV12-4 and TRBJ2-2; TRBD1 agrees with 11 junctional bases. The TCR sequence derives from a female donor with Graves disease. The CDR3 here reads CASSFSRPGTGGTGELFF. The nucleotide sequence reads TGTGCCAGCAGTTTTTCACGACCGGGGACAGGGGGTACCGGGGAGCTGTTTTTT.